The 16 T cell receptor beta chains presented below share a single source sample, sequenced in a study of blood T cell repertoires in COVID-19. Only in-frame clones appear in the TCRdb table, and some are missing; sequencing was by immunoSEQ multiplex PCR. The sample includes about 140,000 clones, over 80% of them seen just once. Input material: PBMCs or T cells enriched from blood (not recorded which). The receptor source for this set is a man in his 60s who had recovered from COVID-19.

J is TRBJ2-5 and V is TRBV5-1, with a tentative D call TRBD2 (5 bases). V lost 1 base, J lost 4 bases, and 8 bases lay in between. The CDR3 extends over 13 amino acids. The V gene's germline CDR1 is SGHRS and CDR2 YFSETQ. The CDR3 sequence is CASSLLASETQYF. The CDR3 coding sequence is TGCGCCAGCAGCTTGCTAGCCTCAGAGACCCAGTACTTC.

This chain joins TRBV20-1 and TRBJ1-2; 8 bases match TRBD1. Germline values: CDR1 DFQATT, CDR2 SNEGSKA (reference sequence). V shed 3 bases, J shed 3 bases, and the junction held 6 bases outside the gene matches. The CDR3 sequence is 14 residues long. CDR3 residues: CSASPLQGDYGYTF. CDR3 in DNA: TGCAGTGCTAGTCCCCTACAGGGGGACTATGGCTACACCTTC.

The CDR3 spells CASSTSSRQLSYEQYF. The CDR3 nucleotides are TGTGCCAGCAGTACCAGCTCCCGACAGCTCTCCTACGAGCAGTACTTC. The gene calls are TRBV28 and TRBJ2-7; D possibly corresponds to TRBD1 (5 bases). Germline CDR1 MDHEN, CDR2 SYDVKM. V lost 5 bases, J lost 0 bases, and 17 bases lay in between. The CDR3 is 16 amino acids.

The chain carries TRBV18 and TRBJ2-7, with TRBD1 identical over 7 bases. V lost 4 bases and J lost 0; bases outside the gene matches: 6. Looked up from germline, CDR1 is KGHSH and CDR2 is LQKENI. This CDR3 spans 15 amino acids. CDR3 amino acids: CASSRGTDPSYEQYF. The CDR3 DNA reads TGTGCCAGCTCACGGGGGACAGACCCCTCCTACGAGCAGTACTTC.

This chain connects TRBV12-5 to TRBJ2-3, with a weak D call TRBD2 (6 bases). The V end lost 7 bases, the J end lost 1 base, and 9 bases lay between the germline ends. The CDR3 extends over 13 amino acids. Germline V gene lookup returns CDR1 LGHNT and CDR2 FRNRAP. The CDR3 region has the DNA TGTGCTAGTGCCCCTAGCGGCACAGATACGCAGTATTTT. This gives the protein CASAPSGTDTQYF. The complete variable domain, with remaining parts taken from reference TRBV12-5 and TRBJ2-3, reads DARVTQTPRHKVTEMGQEVTMRCQPILGHNTVFWYRQTMMQGLELLAYFRNRAPLDDSGMPKDRFSAEMPDATLATLKIQPSEPRDSAVYFCASAPSGTDTQYFGPGTRLTVL.

CDR3 nucleotides: TGTGCCAGCAGCCCGAGGATAGATGGAGGACTAGGGAAGGATGAGCAGTTCTTC. It encodes CASSPRIDGGLGKDEQFF. The gene calls are TRBV9 and TRBJ2-1; 7 nucleotides agree with TRBD2. The trim removed 4 bases at V and 8 bases at J, leaving 21 bases unmatched. Germline V gene sequence: CDR1 SGDLS, CDR2 YYNGEE. The CDR3 loop spans 18 amino acids.

The chain recombines TRBV9 with TRBJ2-1, with 9 positions matching TRBD2. Per germline, CDR1 SGDLS and CDR2 YYNGEE. Trimming took 4 bases from V and 6 from J; bases not matched to a gene: 11. CDR3 size: 16 residues. This chain's CDR3 is CASSLQSRGRANEQFF. In nucleotides, the CDR3 is TGTGCCAGCAGCCTCCAGTCGCGCGGGAGGGCCAATGAGCAGTTCTTC. The full variable domain, its missing parts supplied by reference TRBV9 and TRBJ2-1, is DSGVTQTPKHLITATGQRVTLRCSPRSGDLSVYWYQQSLDQGLQFLIQYYNGEERAKGNILERFSAQQFPDLHSELNLSSLELGDSALYFCASSLQSRGRANEQFFGPGTRLTVL.

The chain uses TRBV1 and TRBJ2-3; the DNA was not used to check the table's D call, TRBD2. TRBV1 is designated a pseudogene. The CDR3 length is 18 residues. CDR3 sequence: CTSSQEKGRGVSTDTQYF. The CDR3 DNA follows: TGCACCAGCAGCCAAGAAAAAGGGCGGGGGGTTAGCACAGATACGCAGTATTTT.

The chain employs TRBV2 and TRBJ2-3, with 8 bases lining up with TRBD2. The junction had 3 bases not matched to a gene; V was cut back by 2 bases and J by 2 bases. Germline loops: CDR1 SNHLY, CDR2 FYNNEI. The CDR3 length is 15 residues. CDR3 nucleotides: TGTGCCAGCAGTGAAACGGGAGGGTCCACAGATACGCAGTATTTT. Amino acid sequence: CASSETGGSTDTQYF. The full variable domain, with the rest looked up from reference TRBV2 and TRBJ2-3, is EPEVTQTPSHQVTQMGQEVILRCVPISNHLYFYWYRQILGQKVEFLVSFYNNEISEKSEIFDDQFSVERPDGSNFTLKIRSTKLEDSAMYFCASSETGGSTDTQYFGPGTRLTVL.

This clone was seen once. The chain carries TRBV28 and TRBJ2-7, with 10 bases lining up with TRBD1. The CDR3 extends over 15 amino acids. CDR1 MDHEN and CDR2 SYDVKM come from the germline V gene. The ends lost 7 bases at V and 5 bases at J; junction bases unmatched: 11. The DNA of the CDR3 is TGTGCCAGCACCCTCCTCCGGGACAGGGGCCACGAGCAGTACTTC. Its protein is CASTLLRDRGHEQYF.

The chain employs TRBV7-9 and TRBJ1-2; D gene unclear. The V gene's germline CDR1 is SEHNR and CDR2 FQNEAQ (reference sequence). The CDR3 runs 12 residues. Trimming took 1 base from V and 5 from J, leaving 5 bases between them. The CDR3 DNA reads as TGTGCCAGCAGCTTAGGCGGTTATGGCTACACCTTC. This translates into CASSLGGYGYTF.

This sequence joins TRBV7-3 and TRBJ2-1; TRBD1 is a possible D gene (6 bases). From germline, CDR1 is SGHTA and CDR2 FQGTGA. The length of the CDR3 is 15 residues. V was pared by 5 bases and J by 2 bases, with 13 bases between. The CDR3: CASSPQGSPYNEQFF. The CDR3 DNA is TGTGCCAGCAGCCCACAGGGCAGCCCCTACAATGAGCAGTTCTTC.

The chain links TRBV5-6 to TRBJ2-4, with TRBD2 identical over 9 bases. V lost 4 bases, J lost 15 bases, and 8 bases stayed unmatched. This CDR3 is 12 amino acids long. Germline CDR1 reads SGHDT; CDR2 reads YYEEEE. CDR3 DNA: TGTGCCAGCAGCCCAGTAGCGGGAGTCGCGTACTTC. Amino acids: CASSPVAGVAYF.

The rearrangement joins TRBV19 to TRBJ2-7; 7 bases align to TRBD2. CDR1 and CDR2 (germline): LNHDA, SQIVND (reference sequence). The CDR3 sequence is 16 residues long. With V trimmed by 2 bases and J by 0 bases, 7 bases remained unmatched. In nucleotides, the CDR3 is TGTGCCAGTAGTATAAGTTCAGGGACTATCTCCTACGAGCAGTACTTC. Translating gives CASSISSGTISYEQYF.

The chain links TRBV2 to TRBJ1-1; D is uncertain. CDR3 size: 12 residues. Germline V lookup: CDR1 SNHLY, CDR2 FYNNEI. Deletions cut 5 bases from V and 8 bases from J, with 12 bases between. DNA of the CDR3: TGTGCCAGCAGTCCAAGCGGGAGGGAAGCTTTCTTT. It specifies CASSPSGREAFF.

This chain links TRBV7-2 with TRBJ2-3, with TRBD1 matching over 9 bases. V lost 2 bases, J lost 4 bases, and 1 base stayed unmatched. There are 14 residues in the CDR3. CDR1 and CDR2 from the germline V gene are SGHTA and FQGNSA. The CDR3 loop is CASSLYRGPDTQYF. Here the CDR3 DNA reads TGTGCCAGCAGCTTATACAGGGGGCCAGATACGCAGTATTTT.